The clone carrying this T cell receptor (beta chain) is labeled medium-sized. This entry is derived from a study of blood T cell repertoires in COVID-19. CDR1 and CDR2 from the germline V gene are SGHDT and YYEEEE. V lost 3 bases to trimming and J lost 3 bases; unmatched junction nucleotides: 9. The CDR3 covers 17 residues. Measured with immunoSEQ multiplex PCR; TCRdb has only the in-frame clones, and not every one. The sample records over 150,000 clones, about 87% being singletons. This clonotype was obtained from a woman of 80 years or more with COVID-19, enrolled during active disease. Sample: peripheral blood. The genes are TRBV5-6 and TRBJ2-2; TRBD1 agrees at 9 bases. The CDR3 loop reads CASSSLRGQGDTGELFF. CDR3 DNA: TGTGCCAGCAGCTCGCTCAGGGGACAGGGAGACACCGGGGAGCTGTTTTTT. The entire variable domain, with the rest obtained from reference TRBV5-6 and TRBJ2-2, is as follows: DAGVTQSPTHLIKTRGQQVTLRCSPKSGHDTVSWYQQALGQGPQFIFQYYEEEERQRGNFPDRFSGHQFPNYSSELNVNALLLGDSALYLCASSSLRGQGDTGELFFGEGSRLTVL.